The present T cell receptor beta chain was sequenced within a study of cytomegalovirus exposure and HLA in healthy donors. Overall study results and limits: The presence/absence work took it that sequencing depth was about the same across donors.

With regard to this clone: Antigen unknown.

PCR primers comprised 60 Vbeta and 13 Jbeta primers. Here immunoSEQ multiplex PCR was the method, and the copy in TCRdb shows in-frame clones only, minus some. The table includes about 160,000 clones, roughly 80% detected once. V lost 6 bases to trimming and J lost 1 base, with 17 bases between them. CDR1 and CDR2 from the germline V gene are SGHTA and FQGNSA. CDR3 length: 16 residues. While unrecorded immune exposures were likely, the donors were nominally healthy when sampled. The sequencing sample was made of PBMCs. This TCR came from a man in his thirties or forties in good health and CMV-seropositive. This chain connects TRBV7-2 to TRBJ2-3; possible D gene TRBD2, 8 bases. The CDR3, as DNA: TGTGCCAGCAGGCGGGGGGCCAGGGGGGGCACAGATACGCAGTATTTT. Protein: CASRRGARGGTDTQYF.